This T cell receptor (beta chain) was sequenced in a study of beta chain features in type 1 diabetes. In all sorted populations, purity surpassed 95%. Germline-derived CDR1 and CDR2 are SGHNT and YYREEE (reference sequence). This CDR3 has 13 residues. V lost 4 bases, J lost 5 bases, and 5 bases stayed unmatched. With regard to this clone: What it binds is unknown. Other nucleotide sequences in the sample specify the same CDR3.

The entirety of the isolated RNA underwent reverse transcription, so expressed TCRB transcripts were sequenced. Clones were sequenced by immunoSEQ multiplex PCR, and TCRdb holds only the in-frame ones, with some missing. The sample lists about 340,000 clones, about 14% occurring once. Study-wide results and caveats: TCRB CDR3 length was moderately but significantly reduced in all four CD4+ subsets of Type 1 diabetes patients.

The V call is TRBV5-4, the J call TRBJ2-5; 7 bases fit TRBD1. The sample was naive CD4+ T cells from blood. The clonotype was recovered from a woman aged 18-35 years with type 1 diabetes. The CDR3 DNA follows: TGTGCCAGCAGCCTGAGGGGGCGGGAGACCCAGTACTTC. Translating it yields CASSLRGRETQYF.